One TCR beta chain is described in this entry. MiXCR was run by TCRdb on the 5' RACE reads, yielding one entry per CDR3 protein. Of about 35,000 distinct CDR3 sequences listed, roughly 7.9% are singletons. The record originates from a study of early T cells in non-severe SARS-CoV-2 infection. The TCR comes from an adult who was a healthcare worker with PCR-confirmed SARS-CoV-2 infection or an uninfected control (not recorded which). Source: whole blood, taken at baseline.

CDR3 loop: CASTGGGNEKLFF. The CDR3 DNA is TGTGCCAGTACAGGCGGGGGTAATGAAAAACTGTTTTTT. The V call is TRBV19, the J call TRBJ1-4; TRBD1 might be the D (5 bases). V was clipped by 7 bases and J by 4 bases, with 10 bases between them. CDR3 size: 13 residues. Germline V gene sequence: CDR1 LNHDA, CDR2 SQIVND (reference sequence).